The 17 T cell receptor beta chains listed next were all sequenced from one sample in a study of cytomegalovirus exposure and HLA in healthy donors. The table came from immunoSEQ multiplex PCR; TCRdb's copy has only in-frame clones and leaves some out. The table shows about 350,000 clones, with around 90% occurring only once. The sequenced sample was PBMCs. These receptors were taken from a woman aged 25-40 years in good health and CMV-seropositive.

The count of this clone is one. The rearrangement joins TRBV7-8 to TRBJ2-1; D is unclear. The length of the CDR3 is 12 residues. CDR1 is SGHVS and CDR2 is FQNEAQ in the germline V gene. V lost 2 bases and J 6 bases, leaving 5 bases between the germline ends. The CDR3: CASSLFFNEQFF. CDR3 coding DNA: TGTGCCAGCAGCTTATTTTTCAATGAGCAGTTCTTC.

CDR3 sequence (DNA): TGCGCCAGCTCATATTCCCTTAATGGAATATCTTACGAGCAGTACTTC. It specifies CASSYSLNGISYEQYF. This rearrangement joins TRBV23-1 to TRBJ2-7; no definite D call. TRBV23-1 counts as an open reading frame of uncertain function. This CDR3 has 16 residues. V gave up 8 bases and J gave up 4 bases, with 24 bases separating them.

The CDR3 coding sequence is TGCGCCAGCAGCTTTGGGGGCGAGAACATTCAGTACTTC. It is translated as CASSFGGENIQYF. The gene calls are TRBV5-1 and TRBJ2-4, with D tentatively TRBD1 (6 bases). The CDR3 is 13 amino acids. CDR1 and CDR2 from the germline V gene are SGHRS and YFSETQ. V gave up 2 bases and J gave up 7 bases, with 10 bases separating them.

The CDR3 protein is CASSPRAGNTDTQYF. CDR3 in DNA: TGTGCCAGCAGCCCCAGGGCCGGTAACACAGATACGCAGTATTTT. V gene TRBV14 combines with J gene TRBJ2-3, with TRBD1 as a possible D gene (5 bases). V dropped 4 bases and J dropped 2 bases, with 13 bases sitting between them. The CDR3 consists of 15 residues. Germline V gives CDR1 SGHDN, CDR2 FVKESK.

As regards this clone: Other DNA sequences in this sample translate to the same CDR3. The chain joins TRBV4-3 to TRBJ2-3; TRBD2 matches 8 bases. CDR3 size: 16 residues. V lost 0 bases and J lost 4; bases outside the gene matches: 6. The germline V gene has CDR1 LGHNA and CDR2 YSLEER. The CDR3 region is CASSQDPGGAADTQYF. The CDR3 DNA reads as TGCGCCAGCAGCCAAGACCCCGGGGGGGCCGCAGATACGCAGTATTTT.

V and J are TRBV7-9 and TRBJ2-7; D uncertain. Per germline, CDR1 SEHNR and CDR2 FQNEAQ (reference sequence). This CDR3 contains 12 residues. V was shortened by 8 bases and J by 6 bases, with 14 bases between the two germline ends. The CDR3 nucleotides are TGTGCCAGCGGTGGGAATGGGGTCGAGCAGTACTTC. This sequence encodes CASGGNGVEQYF. The variable domain in full, completed from reference TRBV7-9 and TRBJ2-7, reads DTGVSQNPRHKITKRGQNVTFRCDPISEHNRLYWYRQTLGQGPEFLTYFQNEAQLEKSRLLSDRFSAERPKGSFSTLEIQRTEQGDSAMYLCASGGNGVEQYFGPGTRLTVT.

This chain links TRBV5-1 with TRBJ2-1, with D possibly called TRBD1 or TRBD2 (5 bases each). V was pared by 4 bases and J by 5 bases, with 16 bases between. This CDR3 comprises 15 residues. The germline V gene encodes CDR1 SGHRS and CDR2 YFSETQ. Here the CDR3 reads CASSPEGRGHNEQFF. The CDR3 DNA follows: TGCGCCAGCAGCCCAGAGGGGAGAGGTCACAATGAGCAGTTCTTC.

Here the CDR3 DNA reads TGTGCCAGTAGCATCGGGGGGCTACTATTATACGAGCAGTACTTC. This codes for CASSIGGLLLYEQYF. The chain has TRBV28 and TRBJ2-7; the D gene is possibly TRBD2 (7 bases). Trimming removed 9 bases at V and 4 bases at J, with 22 bases between. The CDR3 runs to 15 residues. Germline-derived CDR1 and CDR2 are MDHEN and SYDVKM. The full variable domain, its missing parts supplied by reference TRBV28 and TRBJ2-7, is DVKVTQSSRYLVKRTGEKVFLECVQDMDHENMFWYRQDPGLGLRLIYFSYDVKMKEKGDIPEGYSVSREKKERFSLILESASTNQTSMYLCASSIGGLLLYEQYFGPGTRLTVT.

The chain employs TRBV4-1 and TRBJ1-5, with TRBD1 as a possible D gene (6 bases). Per germline, CDR1 MGHRA and CDR2 YSYEKL. CDR3 length: 15 residues. Trimming left V 1 base short and J 0 bases short, with 7 bases between. CDR3 amino acids: CASSQAGDSNQPQHF. The CDR3 coding sequence is TGCGCCAGCAGCCAAGCAGGGGATAGCAATCAGCCCCAGCATTTT.

The J gene is TRBJ2-2, the V gene TRBV6-5; the D gene is possibly TRBD1 (6 bases). Germline V gene sequence: CDR1 MNHEY, CDR2 SVGAGI. The CDR3 length is 16 residues. V was shortened by 0 bases and J by 7 bases, with 15 bases between the two germline ends. CDR3 sequence reads: CASSYSRNRVHGELFF. CDR3 coding DNA: TGTGCCAGCAGTTACTCCCGAAACAGGGTACACGGGGAGCTGTTTTTT.

The rearrangement joins TRBV5-4 to TRBJ2-7; weak D call: TRBD1 (5 bases). This CDR3 spans 14 amino acids. Between the trimmed V and J ends, which lost 1 base and 0 bases, there was a span of 8 bases. In germline, CDR1 is SGHNT, CDR2 YYREEE (reference sequence). CDR3: CASSLSQGSYEQYF. Written as DNA, the CDR3 is TGTGCCAGCAGCTTGAGTCAGGGCTCCTACGAGCAGTACTTC.

This rearrangement joins TRBV5-1 to TRBJ2-7; D gene unclear. The CDR3 sequence is 16 residues long. The germline CDR1 and CDR2 sequences are SGHRS and YFSETQ. V shed 0 bases and J shed 0 bases, with 13 bases lying between them. CDR3 residues: CASSLERAVGSYEQYF. In nucleotides, the CDR3 is TGCGCCAGCAGCTTGGAACGCGCCGTCGGCTCCTACGAGCAGTACTTC.

J is TRBJ2-2 and V is TRBV7-2, with 8 bases matching TRBD1. Per germline, CDR1 SGHTA and CDR2 FQGNSA. With V trimmed by 9 bases and J by 5 bases, 8 bases remained unmatched. The CDR3 is 14 amino acids. The CDR3 sequence: CAREGQGRTGELFF. The CDR3 bases are TGTGCCAGAGAAGGACAGGGTCGGACCGGGGAGCTGTTTTTT.

The J gene is TRBJ2-4, the V gene TRBV7-3, with D uncertain. Germline V gene sequence: CDR1 SGHTA, CDR2 FQGTGA. Trimming cost V 2 bases and J 1 base, with 6 bases left between them. The CDR3 totals 14 residues. This chain's CDR3 is CASSLSPAKNIQYF. CDR3 DNA sequence: TGTGCCAGCAGCTTATCACCGGCCAAAAACATTCAGTACTTC.

A single count supports this clone. This chain links TRBV9 with TRBJ2-7; D possibly matches TRBD1 or TRBD2 (6 bases each). There are 13 residues in the CDR3. Trimming took 1 base from V and 6 from J, leaving 11 bases between them. Germline V gene data show CDR1 as SGDLS and CDR2 as YYNGEE. CDR3 residues: CASSVTGAGEQYF. The CDR3 DNA is TGTGCCAGCAGCGTAACGGGGGCGGGCGAGCAGTACTTC.

The V gene is TRBV30, the J gene TRBJ2-7; D remains ambiguous. Trimming removed 5 bases from V and 0 bases from J, with 8 bases in between. Germline CDR1 and CDR2: GTSNPN and SVGIG (reference sequence). This CDR3 has 12 residues. CDR3 in amino acids: CAWDGSSYEQYF. The CDR3 region has the DNA TGTGCCTGGGACGGTAGCTCCTACGAGCAGTACTTC.

This clone was counted between two and nine times. The chain carries TRBV30 and TRBJ1-5, with 7 nucleotides matching TRBD1. The V segment lost 2 bases and the J segment 4 bases; nucleotides outside the gene matches: 2. The CDR3 has 13 residues. From germline, CDR1 is GTSNPN and CDR2 SVGIG (reference sequence). For the CDR3, the DNA is TGTGCCTGGAGTCACAGGGGAAATCAGCCCCAGCATTTT. Protein sequence: CAWSHRGNQPQHF. Full variable domain (remainder filled in from reference TRBV30 and TRBJ1-5): SQTIHQWPATLVQPVGSPLSLECTVEGTSNPNLYWYRQAAGRGLQLLFYSVGIGQISSEVPQNLSASRPQDRQFILSSKKLLLSDSGFYLCAWSHRGNQPQHFGDGTRLSIL.